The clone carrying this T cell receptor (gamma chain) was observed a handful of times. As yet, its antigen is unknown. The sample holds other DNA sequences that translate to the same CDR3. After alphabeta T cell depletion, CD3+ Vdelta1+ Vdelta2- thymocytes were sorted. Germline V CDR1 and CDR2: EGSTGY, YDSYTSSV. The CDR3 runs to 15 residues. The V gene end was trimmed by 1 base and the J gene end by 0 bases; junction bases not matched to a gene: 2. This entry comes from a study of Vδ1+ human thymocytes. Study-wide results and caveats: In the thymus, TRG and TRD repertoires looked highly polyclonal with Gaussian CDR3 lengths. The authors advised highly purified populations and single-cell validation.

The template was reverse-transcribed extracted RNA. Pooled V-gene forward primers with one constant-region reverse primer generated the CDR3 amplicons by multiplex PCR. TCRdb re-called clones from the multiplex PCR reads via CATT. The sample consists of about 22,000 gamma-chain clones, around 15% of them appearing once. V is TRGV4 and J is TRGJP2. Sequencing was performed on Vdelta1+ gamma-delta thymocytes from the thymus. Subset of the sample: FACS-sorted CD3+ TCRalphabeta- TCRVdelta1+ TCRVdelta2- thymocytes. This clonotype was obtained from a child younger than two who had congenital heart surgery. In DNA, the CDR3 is TGTGCCACCTGGGATGGTCATAGTAGTGATTGGATCAAGACGTTT. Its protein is CATWDGHSSDWIKTF.